The 24 T cell receptor beta chains listed next were all sequenced from one sample in a study of blood T cells in healthy people across ages. Primers used in a second PCR of roughly 7 to 11 cycles were a sample-barcoded 5' primer and a J-beta primer mix. TCRdb used MiXCR to reprocess the 5' RACE reads, holding one entry per CDR3 protein. This table has 1.5 million to 2 million distinct CDR3 sequences, roughly 28% appearing once. The specimen sequenced was blood. The source is a woman in her 30s in good health.

This clonotype was counted at least ten times. V and J are TRBV20-1 and TRBJ2-6; 11 nucleotides line up with TRBD2. Trimming removed 6 bases from V and 0 bases from J; junction bases left unmatched: 4. Germline CDR1 reads DFQATT; CDR2 reads SNEGSKA (reference sequence). The CDR3 length is 16 residues. CDR3 in amino acids: CSATSGTLSGANVLTF. The CDR3 DNA sequence: TGCAGTGCGACTAGCGGGACCCTCTCTGGGGCCAACGTCCTGACTTTC.

The chain has TRBV9 and TRBJ2-1, with a weak D call TRBD2 (6 bases). The CDR3 totals 13 residues. V lost 0 bases to trimming and J lost 9 bases, with 10 bases between them. CDR1 is SGDLS, CDR2 YYNGEE, per germline. Here the CDR3 DNA reads TGTGCCAGCAGCGTAGTGGCGGGGCCTGAGCAGTTCTTC. It codes for CASSVVAGPEQFF.

This clonotype was found a few times. The chain couples TRBV12-3 or TRBV12-4 to TRBJ2-7, with 9 bases fitting TRBD2. With 6 bases clipped from V and 4 bases from J, the junction kept 7 bases outside the gene matches. The CDR3 runs 14 residues. The CDR3, as DNA: TGTGCCAGCAGGGAGCGGGAGGATGCGTACGAGCAGTACTTC. It translates to CASREREDAYEQYF.

This clonotype was picked up many times. The gene calls are TRBV25-1 and TRBJ2-5; maybe TRBD1 (5 bases). Trimming pared 6 bases from V and 1 base from J, leaving 9 bases between. Per germline, CDR1 MGHDK and CDR2 SYGVNS. The length of the CDR3 is 13 residues. The CDR3 spells CASRLGAQETQYF. The CDR3 nucleotides read TGTGCCAGCAGGCTAGGGGCCCAAGAGACCCAGTACTTC.

The chain couples TRBV4-2 to TRBJ2-4, with 7 bases aligning to TRBD1. The CDR3 contains 16 residues. CDR1 LGHNA and CDR2 YNFKEQ come from the germline V gene. The junction had 2 bases not matched to a gene; V was cut back by 0 bases and J by 0 bases. CDR3 in amino acids: CASSQEGGLAKNIQYF. The CDR3, as DNA: TGTGCCAGCAGCCAAGAAGGGGGCCTAGCCAAAAACATTCAGTACTTC.

The gene calls are TRBV6-2 or TRBV6-3 and TRBJ1-1; the D gene is possibly TRBD1 (6 bases). The CDR3 runs to 14 residues. Germline CDR1 MNHEY, CDR2 SVGEGT. The germline V and J ends were trimmed by 10 bases and 5 bases, with 20 bases remaining between them. Here the CDR3 reads CATCLRRTGTEAFF. CDR3 coding DNA: TGTGCCACCTGCCTCCGGCGAACAGGGACTGAAGCTTTCTTT.

This clonotype was counted a few times. V usage is TRBV5-1 and J usage is TRBJ1-6; D remains unclear. CDR3 length: 14 amino acids. CDR1 and CDR2 (germline): SGHRS, YFSETQ. V lost 4 bases to trimming and J lost 6 bases, with 11 bases between them. The CDR3 nucleotides read TGCGCCAGCAGCGACGGATCTGGTAATTCACCCCTCCACTTT. Its protein product is CASSDGSGNSPLHF.

V usage is TRBV5-1 and J usage is TRBJ2-1, with 11 bases aligning to TRBD2. Germline V gene lookup returns CDR1 SGHRS and CDR2 YFSETQ. This CDR3 region has 15 residues. J lost 7 bases, V lost 4 bases, and 7 bases had no gene match. The CDR3 sequence is CASSTGTSGLNEQFF. CDR3 sequence (DNA): TGCGCCAGCAGCACCGGGACTAGCGGTTTAAATGAGCAGTTCTTC.

The rearrangement joins TRBV30 to TRBJ1-2; a weak D match, TRBD1 (6 bases). Trimming shortened V by 2 bases and J by 6 bases, and 16 bases separated the two germline ends. This CDR3 has 14 residues. The V gene's germline CDR1 is GTSNPN and CDR2 SVGIG (reference sequence). The CDR3 DNA follows: TGTGCCTGGAGTCACTCGACAGGAGGGGATGGCTACACCTTC. Its translation: CAWSHSTGGDGYTF.

The chain uses TRBV20-1 and TRBJ1-5; 7 nucleotides match TRBD1. Germline V gives CDR1 DFQATT, CDR2 SNEGSKA (reference sequence). J gave up 4 bases and V 6 bases, and 6 bases lay outside the gene matches. The CDR3 has 13 residues. CDR3 in amino acids: CSAGTATNQPQHF. The DNA of the CDR3 is TGCAGTGCAGGGACAGCCACAAATCAGCCCCAGCATTTT.

There are a few counts of this clonotype. The V gene is TRBV9, the J gene TRBJ1-4; no reliable D call. V was trimmed by 0 bases and J by 3 bases, leaving 9 bases between them. CDR1 and CDR2 from the germline V gene are SGDLS and YYNGEE. The CDR3 is made up of 15 amino acids. CDR3 sequence (DNA): TGTGCCAGCAGCGTAGAAATAACAGCTAATGAAAAACTGTTTTTT. Its protein is CASSVEITANEKLFF. Together with reference TRBV9 and TRBJ1-4, the CDR3 gives the full variable domain: DSGVTQTPKHLITATGQRVTLRCSPRSGDLSVYWYQQSLDQGLQFLIQYYNGEERAKGNILERFSAQQFPDLHSELNLSSLELGDSALYFCASSVEITANEKLFFGSGTQLSVL.

This chain joins TRBV11-2 and TRBJ2-1; D gene ambiguous. Trimming took 4 bases from V and 8 from J, leaving 18 bases between them. Germline CDR1 SGHAT, CDR2 FQNNGV. The CDR3 is 15 amino acids. This CDR3 is CASSSTDPAIDEQFF. Written as DNA, the CDR3 is TGTGCCAGCAGCTCCACGGACCCTGCAATAGATGAGCAGTTCTTC. Drawing the rest from reference TRBV11-2 and TRBJ2-1, the complete variable domain is EAGVAQSPRYKIIEKRQSVAFWCNPISGHATLYWYQQILGQGPKLLIQFQNNGVVDDSQLPKDRFSAERLKGVDSTLKIQPAKLEDSAVYLCASSSTDPAIDEQFFGPGTRLTVL.

A few counts support this clonotype. This sequence joins TRBV4-1 and TRBJ1-6, with a tentative D call TRBD1 (5 bases). Per the germline V gene, CDR1 is MGHRA and CDR2 is YSYEKL. CDR3 length equals 14 residues. Trimming removed 2 bases at V and 8 bases at J, with 10 bases between. The CDR3 DNA reads TGCGCCAGCAGCCAACAGGGTAGGGATTCACCCCTCCACTTT. This sequence encodes CASSQQGRDSPLHF.

Comments on this clonotype: A much larger clone is a single base away; this may be a read error. This chain connects TRBV7-2 to TRBJ2-7; a possible D gene is TRBD2 (6 bases). The assigned J gene may be wrong: the sequence end matches TRBJ2-5 better. The CDR3 totals 16 residues. Germline V lookup: CDR1 SGHTA, CDR2 FQGNSA. As DNA, the CDR3 is TGTGCCAGCAGCTTCGCTATCGGGGGTGGAGGAGAGACCCAGTACTTC. Residues: CASSFAIGGGGETQYF.

J is TRBJ2-5 and V is TRBV12-5, with D tentatively TRBD1 (6 bases). Trimming pared 0 bases from V and 11 bases from J, leaving 16 bases between. The CDR3 spans 14 residues. Germline V gene sequence: CDR1 LGHNT, CDR2 FRNRAP. For the CDR3, the DNA is TGTGCTAGTGGTTTGGTCAGGGGCGTAAATGAGCAGTACTTC. Protein product: CASGLVRGVNEQYF.

On this clonotype itself: This may arise from a read error, as a much more abundant clone is one base away. The chain joins TRBV20-1 to TRBJ2-7; 10 nucleotides line up with TRBD2. CDR3 length equals 14 residues. Germline CDR1 is DFQATT and CDR2 is SNEGSKA (reference sequence). Losses at the gene ends were 6 bases for V and 2 bases for J; bases not matched to a gene: 7. The chain's CDR3 is CSATTSGITYEQYV. The CDR3 coding sequence is TGCAGTGCCACAACTAGCGGGATTACCTACGAGCAGTACGTC.

This clonotype was observed many times. The chain links TRBV15 to TRBJ2-7; D call uncertain. CDR1 is LNHNV, CDR2 YYDKDF, per germline (reference sequence). This CDR3 is 13 amino acids long. V lost 0 bases, J lost 5 bases, and 8 bases lay in between. CDR3 sequence reads: CATSRDVANEQYF. The DNA of the CDR3 is TGTGCCACCAGCAGAGATGTCGCCAACGAGCAGTACTTC.

This clonotype has ten or more counts. V usage is TRBV7-6 and J usage is TRBJ2-7; 7 bases align to TRBD2. With 5 bases clipped from V and 5 bases from J, the junction kept 6 bases outside the gene matches. Germline V gene sequence: CDR1 SGHVS, CDR2 FNYEAQ. There are 13 residues in the CDR3. The CDR3 sequence: CASSPDRGDEQYF. The DNA of the CDR3 is TGTGCCAGCAGCCCCGACCGGGGGGACGAGCAGTACTTC.

The CDR3 reads CASSLAVGGGTDTQYF. The CDR3, as DNA: TGTGCCAGCAGTTTAGCGGTGGGCGGGGGAACAGATACGCAGTATTTT. The rearrangement links TRBV12-3 or TRBV12-4 to TRBJ2-3; 7 positions agree with TRBD2. With 0 bases clipped from V and 3 bases from J, the junction kept 6 bases outside the gene matches. The CDR3 is made up of 16 amino acids.

The V and J genes are TRBV6-2 or TRBV6-3 and TRBJ1-1; D uncertain. V lost 2 bases and J lost 0, with 13 bases in between. This CDR3 has 16 amino acids. Germline V gene data show CDR1 as MNHEY and CDR2 as SVGEGT. This chain's CDR3 is CASSYPAGLLNTEAFF. Here the CDR3 DNA reads TGTGCCAGCAGTTACCCCGCCGGACTCTTGAACACTGAAGCTTTCTTT.

About this clonotype itself: One end of the junction does not line up with germline, which may come from a read error. CDR3: CASRRRGSPSSYNERFF. The CDR3, as DNA: TGTGCCAGCAGGAGACGAGGGAGCCCGAGCTCCTACAATGAGCGGTTCTTC. The chain links TRBV7-9 to TRBJ2-1, with D possibly TRBD2 on 5 matching bases. The CDR3 covers 17 residues. Germline CDR1 and CDR2: SEHNR and FQNEAQ (reference sequence). Based on the CDR3 plus reference TRBV7-9 and TRBJ2-1, the full variable domain is DTGVSQNPRHKITKRGQNVTFRCDPISEHNRLYWYRQTLGQGPEFLTYFQNEAQLEKSRLLSDRFSAERPKGSFSTLEIQRTEQGDSAMYLCASRRRGSPSSYNERFFGPGTRLTVL.

This clonotype was counted only a few times. The chain has TRBV9 and TRBJ2-2; perhaps TRBD1 as D (6 bases). Per germline, CDR1 SGDLS and CDR2 YYNGEE. V was clipped by 3 bases and J by 5 bases, with 14 bases between them. The CDR3 contains 15 residues. CDR3 sequence: CASSEGTPGTGELFF. The CDR3 DNA reads as TGTGCCAGCAGCGAGGGGACACCGGGGACCGGGGAGCTGTTTTTT.

This clonotype appeared a few times. V is TRBV5-1 and J is TRBJ2-1; possible D gene TRBD1, 5 bases. CDR3 size: 14 residues. The ends were cut back, 5 bases at V and 5 bases at J, with 14 bases in the middle. The germline CDR1 and CDR2 sequences are SGHRS and YFSETQ. The CDR3 spells CASSWQDINNEQFF. CDR3 in DNA: TGCGCCAGCAGTTGGCAGGACATAAACAATGAGCAGTTCTTC.

V usage is TRBV5-1 and J usage is TRBJ2-5; D remains ambiguous. V was trimmed by 1 base and J by 13 bases, leaving 5 bases between them. CDR1 is SGHRS and CDR2 is YFSETQ in the germline V gene. The CDR3 totals 9 residues. The CDR3 bases are TGCGCCAGCAGCTTGATACCGTACTTC. Translating it yields CASSLIPYF.